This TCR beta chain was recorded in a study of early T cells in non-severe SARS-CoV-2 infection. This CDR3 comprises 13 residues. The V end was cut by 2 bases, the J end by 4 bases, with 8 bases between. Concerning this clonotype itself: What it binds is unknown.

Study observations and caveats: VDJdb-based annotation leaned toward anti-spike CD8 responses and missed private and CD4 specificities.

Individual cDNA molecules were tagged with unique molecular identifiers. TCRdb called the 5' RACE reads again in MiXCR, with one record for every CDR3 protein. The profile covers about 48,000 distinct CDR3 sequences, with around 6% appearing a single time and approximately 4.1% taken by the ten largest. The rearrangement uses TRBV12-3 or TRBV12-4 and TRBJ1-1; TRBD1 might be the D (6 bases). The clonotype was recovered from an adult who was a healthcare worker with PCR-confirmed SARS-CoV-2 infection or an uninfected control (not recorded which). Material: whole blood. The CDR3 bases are TGTGCCAGCAGTTTAAGGACAGTCACTGAAGCTTTCTTT. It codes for CASSLRTVTEAFF.